The 6 T cell receptor beta chains presented below share a single source sample, sequenced in a study of T cells in Graves' hyperthyroidism and ophthalmopathy. It was RNA transcripts that yielded the amplified TCR beta CDR3 regions. The TCR CDR3 first-round RT-PCR relied on the HTBI primer set. Each CDR3 protein gets one entry after TCRdb re-called the multiplex PCR reads with MiXCR. The profile covers approximately 500,000 distinct CDR3 sequences, with just over 45% appearing a single time and more than 7% taken by the ten largest. Specimen: peripheral blood or thyroid tissue (not recorded which). Every receptor here comes from a woman between 18 and 29 years old with Graves' hyperthyroidism.

The chain links TRBV3-1 to TRBJ1-3; D ambiguous. The CDR3 loop spans 13 amino acids. V was cut by 1 base and J by 4 bases, with 5 bases left in between. Germline assignment: CDR1 LGHDT and CDR2 YNNKEL (reference sequence). The CDR3 reads CASSQVAGNTIYF. CDR3 DNA: TGTGCCAGCAGCCAAGTAGCCGGAAACACCATATATTTT.

This chain joins TRBV20-1 and TRBJ2-7, with D perhaps assigned TRBD1 or TRBD2 (5 bases each). Germline CDR1 and CDR2: DFQATT and SNEGSKA (reference sequence). Trimming took off 1 base at V and 9 bases at J, with 22 bases between the two ends. The CDR3 covers 15 residues. CDR3 loop: CSARAGAGSTDTQYF. CDR3 bases: TGCAGTGCTAGAGCCGGGGCTGGGAGCACAGATACGCAGTACTTC.

The chain links TRBV15 to TRBJ1-1; D gene uncertain. Germline CDR1 and CDR2: LNHNV and YYDKDF (reference sequence). V was pared by 0 bases and J by 7 bases, with 6 bases between. The CDR3 totals 12 residues. The CDR3 spells CATSREEGEAFF. Here the CDR3 DNA reads TGTGCCACCAGCAGAGAAGAGGGTGAAGCTTTCTTT.

This clonotype was observed a handful of times. The rearrangement joins TRBV15 to TRBJ2-5; 13 bases map to TRBD2. The germline CDR1 and CDR2 sequences are LNHNV and YYDKDF (reference sequence). Trimming removed 3 bases from V and 5 bases from J; junction bases left unmatched: 6. The CDR3 consists of 16 residues. CDR3 nucleotides: TGTGCCACCAGCAGCCGGGGACTAGCGGGAAGGGAGACCCAGTACTTC. The encoded protein is CATSSRGLAGRETQYF.

The V gene is TRBV11-2, the J gene TRBJ2-7, with D possibly called TRBD1 or TRBD2 (6 bases each). The V end lost 2 bases, the J end lost 7 bases, and 21 bases lay between the germline ends. The CDR3 consists of 16 residues. CDR1 and CDR2 from the germline V gene are SGHAT and FQNNGV. CDR3 coding DNA: TGTGCCAGCAGCTTAATGGCGGGATGGGACACCGGGGAGCAGTACTTC. Protein sequence: CASSLMAGWDTGEQYF.

The chain uses TRBV5-6 and TRBJ2-6; 8 bases fit TRBD1. There are 19 residues in the CDR3. V shed 4 bases, J shed 2 bases, and the junction held 14 bases outside the gene matches. Germline V lookup: CDR1 SGHDT, CDR2 YYEEEE. CDR3 region: CASSSVEDRAFTGANVLTF. The CDR3 region has the DNA TGTGCCAGCAGCAGCGTCGAGGACAGGGCCTTCACTGGGGCCAACGTCCTGACTTTC.